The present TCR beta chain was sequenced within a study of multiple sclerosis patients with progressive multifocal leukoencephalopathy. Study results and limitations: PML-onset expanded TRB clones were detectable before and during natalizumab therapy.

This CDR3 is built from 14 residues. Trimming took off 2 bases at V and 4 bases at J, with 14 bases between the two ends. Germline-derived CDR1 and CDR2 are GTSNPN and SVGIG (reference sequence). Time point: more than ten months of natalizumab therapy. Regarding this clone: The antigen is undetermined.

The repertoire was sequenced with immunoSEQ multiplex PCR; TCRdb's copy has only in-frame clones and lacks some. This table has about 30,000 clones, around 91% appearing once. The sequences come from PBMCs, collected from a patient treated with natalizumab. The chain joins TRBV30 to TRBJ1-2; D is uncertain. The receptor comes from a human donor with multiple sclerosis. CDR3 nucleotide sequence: TGTGCCTGGAGTCGACCCCTCCGGAGCTATGGCTACACCTTC. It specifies CAWSRPLRSYGYTF.